What follows are 28 T cell receptor beta chains derived from one specimen sequenced in a study of T cell responses to AZD1222 COVID-19 vaccine (dated by TCRdb to the early 2020s). Library preparation was by the immunoSEQ multiplex PCR assay. Not all clones reach the TCRdb copy of this immuneACCESS table, which keeps in-frame sequences only. Checked studies attribute under half of the gap to unresolved V genes and leave the rest unexplained. This sample has roughly 180,000 clones in its table, and approximately 94% of those were observed once. Roughly 10% of the sample is in the top ten clones. What this sample's time point label stands for: baseline before first vaccination. The specimen comprised peripheral blood, sampled on day 0 of AZD1222 vaccination. The receptor source for this set is an adult in good health.

The V and J genes are TRBV12-3 or TRBV12-4 and TRBJ2-7; either TRBD1 or TRBD2 may supply D (5 bases each). The CDR3 spans 12 residues. The V end lost 7 bases, the J end lost 3 bases, and 10 bases lay between the germline ends. CDR3 bases: TGTGCCAGCACGACAGAGGGCTACGAGCAGTACTTC. Its translation: CASTTEGYEQYF.

The chain has TRBV7-3 and TRBJ2-5; the match to TRBD2 covers 14 bases. V lost 2 bases to trimming and J lost 3 bases; unmatched junction nucleotides: 2. There are 16 residues in the CDR3. Germline assignment: CDR1 SGHTA and CDR2 FQGTGA. The CDR3 sequence: CASSLGTSGSKETQYF. DNA for the CDR3: TGTGCCAGCAGCTTAGGGACTAGCGGGAGTAAAGAGACCCAGTACTTC.

The rearrangement links TRBV28 to TRBJ1-3; D is perhaps TRBD1 (5 bases). This CDR3 has 17 amino acids. Germline values: CDR1 MDHEN, CDR2 SYDVKM. V was pared by 1 base and J by 7 bases, with 20 bases between. The CDR3 DNA follows: TGTGCCAGCAGTTTATTTTCGGGGCAGGGAGGTAGGAACACCATATATTTT. Translated: CASSLFSGQGGRNTIYF. The entire variable domain, with the rest obtained from reference TRBV28 and TRBJ1-3, is as follows: DVKVTQSSRYLVKRTGEKVFLECVQDMDHENMFWYRQDPGLGLRLIYFSYDVKMKEKGDIPEGYSVSREKKERFSLILESASTNQTSMYLCASSLFSGQGGRNTIYFGEGSWLTVV.

This clone came up once. The V gene is TRBV5-5, the J gene TRBJ2-1, with D possibly being TRBD2 (6 bases). Trimming stripped 0 bases from V and 8 bases from J, with 12 bases between. The CDR3 runs 14 residues. Per the germline V gene, CDR1 is SGHKS and CDR2 is YYEKEE (reference sequence). The CDR3, as DNA: TGTGCCAGCAGCTTGGAAGGGGACTGGGATGAGCAGTTCTTC. This sequence encodes CASSLEGDWDEQFF.

The CDR3 nucleotides read TGTGCCAGCAGTGTAGTGGGAGGGAACACTGAAGCTTTCTTT. Protein sequence: CASSVVGGNTEAFF. The chain employs TRBV6-4 and TRBJ1-1; D ambiguous. The CDR3 is 14 residues long. V gave up 4 bases and J gave up 1 base, with 10 bases separating them. Germline V gene sequence: CDR1 MRHNA, CDR2 SNTAGT.

The chain employs TRBV19 and TRBJ2-1; D possibly uses TRBD1 or TRBD2 (6 bases each). The CDR3 spans 15 residues. CDR1 LNHDA and CDR2 SQIVND come from the germline V gene (reference sequence). V was pared by 3 bases and J by 7 bases, with 16 bases between. The CDR3 DNA reads TGTGCCAGTAGTATGTTTGGGGGGCCGGGTAATGAGCAGTTCTTC. It specifies CASSMFGGPGNEQFF.

The V gene is TRBV28, the J gene TRBJ1-1; TRBD1 is a possible D gene (6 bases). Germline V gene lookup returns CDR1 MDHEN and CDR2 SYDVKM. CDR3 length: 18 residues. The ends were cut back, 3 bases at V and 1 base at J, with 21 bases in the middle. CDR3 bases: TGTGCCAGCAGTTTTATCATTTTATCGGGCAGGGGGAACACTGAAGCTTTCTTT. It specifies CASSFIILSGRGNTEAFF.

J is TRBJ2-7 and V is TRBV6-5; 9 bases line up with TRBD1. The CDR3 is made up of 16 amino acids. Per the germline V gene, CDR1 is MNHEY and CDR2 is SVGAGI. V shed 2 bases, J shed 3 bases, and the junction held 8 bases outside the gene matches. Here the CDR3 DNA reads TGTGCCAGCAGTTACCAGACCCTGGACAGGGGCTACGAGCAGTACTTC. Its protein product is CASSYQTLDRGYEQYF.

This clone was seen more than once but under ten times. This chain uses TRBV12-3 or TRBV12-4 with TRBJ2-7; D tentatively fits TRBD1 or TRBD2 (5 bases each). The CDR3 sequence is 13 residues long. V was pared by 7 bases and J by 7 bases, with 17 bases between. DNA for the CDR3: TGTGCCAGCACTCAGGGATTAGCGAGGGAGCAGTACTTC. As protein: CASTQGLAREQYF.

This clone was recorded only once. CDR3 nucleotide sequence: TGTGCCAGTAGCCCGGGACAGGGGGGCTCCTACGAGCAGTACTTC. Protein: CASSPGQGGSYEQYF. The rearrangement links TRBV19 to TRBJ2-7; 11 bases map to TRBD1. Germline-derived CDR1 and CDR2 are LNHDA and SQIVND (reference sequence). V was pared by 6 bases and J by 0 bases, with 4 bases of the junction left unmatched. The CDR3 has 15 amino acids. The whole variable domain, filled in from reference TRBV19 and TRBJ2-7, reads DGGITQSPKYLFRKEGQNVTLSCEQNLNHDAMYWYRQDPGQGLRLIYYSQIVNDFQKGDIAEGYSVSREKKESFPLTVTSAQKNPTAFYLCASSPGQGGSYEQYFGPGTRLTVT.

The chain is built from TRBV25-1 and TRBJ1-6; 7 nucleotides agree with TRBD1. V was pared by 2 bases and J by 9 bases, with 7 bases of the junction left unmatched. CDR1 and CDR2 (germline): MGHDK, SYGVNS. The CDR3 sequence is 15 residues long. The CDR3 DNA sequence: TGTGCCAGCAGTGAAGAGACAGGGTTCGGTTCACCCCTCCACTTT. Translation: CASSEETGFGSPLHF.

For this clone: The identical CDR3 is also encoded by other nucleotide sequences in the sample. This chain uses TRBV28 with TRBJ2-7; 9 nucleotides match TRBD2. This CDR3 has 14 residues. V lost 1 base and J lost 2; bases outside the gene matches: 0. Germline assignment: CDR1 MDHEN and CDR2 SYDVKM. The CDR3 DNA follows: TGTGCCAGCAGTTTATTAGCGGGAGCCTACGAGCAGTACTTC. Its protein product is CASSLLAGAYEQYF.

The V and J genes are TRBV5-4 and TRBJ2-1, with TRBD2 identical over 9 bases. The CDR3 covers 17 residues. The V gene end was trimmed by 4 bases and the J gene end by 2 bases; junction bases not matched to a gene: 10. Germline V gene lookup returns CDR1 SGHNT and CDR2 YYREEE (reference sequence). The CDR3 loop is CASSPRVAGDPYNEQFF. CDR3 bases: TGTGCCAGCAGCCCCCGGGTAGCGGGAGATCCCTACAATGAGCAGTTCTTC.

The rearrangement joins TRBV19 to TRBJ1-2; 7 nucleotides agree with TRBD1. The CDR3 is 14 amino acids. The germline CDR1 and CDR2 sequences are LNHDA and SQIVND (reference sequence). With V trimmed by 5 bases and J by 4 bases, 7 bases remained unmatched. The CDR3 loop is CASSSTGDPYGYTF. The DNA for the CDR3 is TGTGCCAGTAGTTCAACAGGGGATCCCTATGGCTACACCTTC.

This rearrangement joins TRBV7-3 to TRBJ2-1; the D is unclear. Trimming cost V 5 bases and J 9 bases, with 14 bases left between them. Germline lookup yields CDR1 SGHTA and CDR2 FQGTGA. The CDR3 totals 13 residues. The CDR3 bases are TGTGCCAGCAGCCCGACCGCCGACATTGAGCAGTTCTTC. Protein product: CASSPTADIEQFF.

The chain has TRBV5-5 and TRBJ2-7; a possible D gene is TRBD1 (5 bases). CDR3 size: 15 residues. Trimming cost V 0 bases and J 2 bases, with 12 bases left between them. CDR1 and CDR2 (germline): SGHKS, YYEKEE (reference sequence). The CDR3 region is CASSLADSIAYEQYF. The CDR3 nucleotides are TGTGCCAGCAGCTTGGCCGACAGTATTGCCTACGAGCAGTACTTC.

The chain uses TRBV18 and TRBJ1-5; TRBD1 matches at 7 bases. The J segment lost 8 bases and the V segment lost 2 bases, leaving 6 bases of the junction unmatched. The CDR3 loop spans 14 amino acids. The germline V gene encodes CDR1 KGHSH and CDR2 LQKENI. The CDR3 DNA is TGTGCCAGCTCACCAGAGGGGGCTACCGAGCCCCAGCATTTT. Translating it yields CASSPEGATEPQHF. The full variable domain, its missing parts supplied by reference TRBV18 and TRBJ1-5, is NAGVMQNPRHLVRRRGQEARLRCSPMKGHSHVYWYRQLPEEGLKFMVYLQKENIIDESGMPKERFSAEFPKEGPSILRIQQVVRGDSAAYFCASSPEGATEPQHFGDGTRLSIL.

The J gene is TRBJ1-1, the V gene TRBV27, with 9 nucleotides matching TRBD1. J was trimmed by 4 bases and V by 1 base; bases with no gene match: 7. Germline V gene data show CDR1 as MNHEY and CDR2 as SMNVEV (reference sequence). The CDR3 runs 16 residues. CDR3 loop: CASSLYGQGRSTEAFF. The CDR3, as DNA: TGTGCCAGCAGTTTATACGGACAGGGGCGGAGCACTGAAGCTTTCTTT.

This chain connects TRBV14 to TRBJ1-1; 9 positions agree with TRBD1. This CDR3 spans 15 amino acids. Germline assignment: CDR1 SGHDN and CDR2 FVKESK. Germline trimming cut 3 bases from V and 6 bases from J; bases unmatched to any gene: 8. CDR3 nucleotides: TGTGCCAGCAGCCAGATCGGGACAGGGTTGGCTGAAGCTTTCTTT. Translating it yields CASSQIGTGLAEAFF.

The chain employs TRBV3-1 (or the pseudogene TRBV3-2) and TRBJ1-1; no firm D call. CDR1 is LGHDT and CDR2 is YNNKEL in the germline V gene (reference sequence). V was cut by 1 base and J by 3 bases, with 9 bases left in between. The CDR3 extends over 14 amino acids. CDR3 coding DNA: TGTGCCAGCAGCCAAGTCCGGGGATACACTGAAGCTTTCTTT. Its protein product is CASSQVRGYTEAFF.

V and J are TRBV15 and TRBJ1-5, with a possible D match to TRBD1 (5 bases). CDR3 length equals 18 residues. With 4 bases removed from V and 4 bases from J, the gap between germline ends came to 23 bases. CDR1 and CDR2 from the germline V gene are LNHNV and YYDKDF (reference sequence). The CDR3 sequence is CATSNFLLDRAANQPQHF. CDR3 DNA sequence: TGTGCCACCAGCAATTTCTTACTCGACAGAGCCGCGAATCAGCCCCAGCATTTT.

The J gene is TRBJ1-2, the V gene TRBV27, with D tentatively TRBD1 (5 bases). This CDR3 is 15 amino acids long. With 5 bases removed from V and 4 bases from J, the gap between germline ends came to 17 bases. Germline CDR1 MNHEY, CDR2 SMNVEV (reference sequence). CDR3 residues: CASSTSAGTGYGYTF. For the CDR3, the DNA is TGTGCCAGCAGTACCTCGGCCGGGACGGGCTATGGCTACACCTTC.

V and J are TRBV5-1 and TRBJ1-5; D is undetermined. Germline assignment: CDR1 SGHRS and CDR2 YFSETQ. The CDR3 length is 15 residues. V gave up 6 bases and J gave up 0 bases, with 13 bases separating them. CDR3 sequence reads: CASMDDPYSNQPQHF. CDR3 DNA: TGCGCCAGCATGGACGATCCATATAGCAATCAGCCCCAGCATTTT.

V is TRBV9 and J is TRBJ2-3; unclear D gene. CDR3 length equals 15 residues. The germline V gene encodes CDR1 SGDLS and CDR2 YYNGEE. Trimming removed 0 bases at V and 6 bases at J, with 14 bases between. CDR3 in DNA: TGTGCCAGCAGCGTAGGAGCTAATACTTTGGATACGCAGTATTTT. Amino acids: CASSVGANTLDTQYF.

This chain links TRBV3-1 (or the pseudogene TRBV3-2) with TRBJ1-2, with 8 positions matching TRBD1. Germline values: CDR1 LGHDT, CDR2 YNNKEL (reference sequence). V gave up 4 bases and J gave up 8 bases; unmatched junction bases: 6. There are 13 residues in the CDR3. The DNA of the CDR3 is TGTGCCAGCAGCCCGGACAGGGCCTCCGGCTACACCTTC. This codes for CASSPDRASGYTF.

The chain recombines TRBV4-1 with TRBJ2-7; either TRBD1 or TRBD2 may supply D (5 bases each). Germline CDR1 MGHRA, CDR2 YSYEKL. V lost 1 base, J lost 4 bases, and 14 bases lay in between. The CDR3 consists of 15 residues. The CDR3 DNA is TGCGCCAGCAGCCAAGCGGGACCGAGCAAGTACGAGCAGTACTTC. It yields the protein CASSQAGPSKYEQYF.

The genes are TRBV5-6 and TRBJ2-7; D perhaps matches TRBD2 (6 bases). The CDR3 runs 14 residues. V was trimmed by 4 bases and J by 4 bases, leaving 15 bases between them. Germline-derived CDR1 and CDR2 are SGHDT and YYEEEE. The CDR3 nucleotides are TGTGCCAGCAGCCAGGGCCCTAGCGAGTACGAGCAGTACTTC. Protein product: CASSQGPSEYEQYF. Full variable domain (remainder filled in from reference TRBV5-6 and TRBJ2-7): DAGVTQSPTHLIKTRGQQVTLRCSPKSGHDTVSWYQQALGQGPQFIFQYYEEEERQRGNFPDRFSGHQFPNYSSELNVNALLLGDSALYLCASSQGPSEYEQYFGPGTRLTVT.

V is TRBV7-2 and J is TRBJ1-1, with 9 nucleotides matching TRBD1. The V gene's germline CDR1 is SGHTA and CDR2 FQGNSA. V was clipped by 0 bases and J by 11 bases; unmatched bases: 4. The CDR3 runs to 13 residues. This CDR3 reads CASSLADRGRAFF. CDR3 bases: TGTGCCAGCAGCTTAGCGGACAGGGGACGCGCTTTCTTT.